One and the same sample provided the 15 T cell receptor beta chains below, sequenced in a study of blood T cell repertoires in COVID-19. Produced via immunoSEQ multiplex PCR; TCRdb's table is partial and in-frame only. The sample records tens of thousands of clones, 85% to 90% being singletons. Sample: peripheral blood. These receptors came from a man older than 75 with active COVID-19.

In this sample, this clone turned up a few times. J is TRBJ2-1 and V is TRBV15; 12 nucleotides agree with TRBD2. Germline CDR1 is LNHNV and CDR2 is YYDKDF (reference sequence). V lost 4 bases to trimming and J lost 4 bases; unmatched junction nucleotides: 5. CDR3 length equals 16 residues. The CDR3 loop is CATSTAGTSGYNEQFF. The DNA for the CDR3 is TGTGCCACCAGCACAGCCGGGACTAGCGGGTACAATGAGCAGTTCTTC.

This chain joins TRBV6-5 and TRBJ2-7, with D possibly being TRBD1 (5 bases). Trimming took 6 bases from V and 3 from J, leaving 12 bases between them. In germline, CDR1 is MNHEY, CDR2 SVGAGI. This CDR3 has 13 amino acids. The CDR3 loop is CASSATAYYEQYF. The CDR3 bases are TGTGCCAGCAGCGCGACAGCGTACTACGAGCAGTACTTC.

The CDR3 DNA sequence: TGTGCCACCAGTGATGGTCGGCTAGCACAAGAGACCCAGTACTTC. It is translated as CATSDGRLAQETQYF. The chain recombines TRBV24-1 with TRBJ2-5, with D tentatively TRBD2 (5 bases). This CDR3 is built from 15 residues. Germline V CDR1 and CDR2: KGHDR, SFDVKD. The V end lost 3 bases, the J end lost 2 bases, and 12 bases lay between the germline ends.

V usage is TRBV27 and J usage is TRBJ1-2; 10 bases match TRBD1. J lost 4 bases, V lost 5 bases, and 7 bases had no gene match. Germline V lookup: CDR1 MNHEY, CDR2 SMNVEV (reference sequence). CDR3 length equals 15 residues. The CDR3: CASSGTGQGFYGYTF. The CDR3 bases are TGTGCCAGCAGTGGAACGGGACAGGGGTTCTATGGCTACACCTTC.

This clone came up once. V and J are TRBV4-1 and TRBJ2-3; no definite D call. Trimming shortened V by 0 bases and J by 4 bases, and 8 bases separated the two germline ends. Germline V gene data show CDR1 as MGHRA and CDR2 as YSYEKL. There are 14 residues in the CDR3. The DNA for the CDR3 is TGCGCCAGCAGCCAAGACCCTCAGGCAGATACGCAGTATTTT. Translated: CASSQDPQADTQYF.

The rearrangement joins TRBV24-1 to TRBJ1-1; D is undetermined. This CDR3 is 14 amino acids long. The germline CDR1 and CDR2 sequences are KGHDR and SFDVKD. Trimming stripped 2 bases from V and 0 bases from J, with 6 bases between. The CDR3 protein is CATSDWGVNTEAFF. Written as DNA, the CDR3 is TGTGCCACCAGTGATTGGGGAGTGAACACTGAAGCTTTCTTT.

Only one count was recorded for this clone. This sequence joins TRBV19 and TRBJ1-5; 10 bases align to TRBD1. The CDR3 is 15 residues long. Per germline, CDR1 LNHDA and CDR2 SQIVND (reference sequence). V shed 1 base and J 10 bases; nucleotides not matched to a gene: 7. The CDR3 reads CASSIGGQGISPQHF. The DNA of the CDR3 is TGTGCCAGTAGTATAGGGGGACAGGGGATCAGCCCCCAGCATTTT.

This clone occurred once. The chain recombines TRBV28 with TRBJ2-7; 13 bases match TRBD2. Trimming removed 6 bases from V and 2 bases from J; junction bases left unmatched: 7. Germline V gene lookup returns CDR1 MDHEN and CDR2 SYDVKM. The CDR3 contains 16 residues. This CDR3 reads CASRPGTSGVPYEQYF. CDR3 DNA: TGTGCCAGCAGACCGGGGACTAGCGGGGTACCCTACGAGCAGTACTTC.

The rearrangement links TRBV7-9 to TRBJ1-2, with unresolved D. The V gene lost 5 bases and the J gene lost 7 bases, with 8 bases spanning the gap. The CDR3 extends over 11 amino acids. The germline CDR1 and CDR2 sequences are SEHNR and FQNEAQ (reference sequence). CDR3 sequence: CASSPLRGYTF. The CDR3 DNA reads TGTGCCAGCAGCCCCCTCCGTGGCTACACCTTC.

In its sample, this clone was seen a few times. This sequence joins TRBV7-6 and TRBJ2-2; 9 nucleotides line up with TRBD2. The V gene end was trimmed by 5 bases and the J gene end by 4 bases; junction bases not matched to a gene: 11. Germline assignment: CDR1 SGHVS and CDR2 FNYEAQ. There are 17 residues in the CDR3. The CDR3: CASSMQTSGLTTGELFF. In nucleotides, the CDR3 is TGTGCCAGCAGCATGCAGACTAGCGGACTCACCACCGGGGAGCTGTTTTTT.

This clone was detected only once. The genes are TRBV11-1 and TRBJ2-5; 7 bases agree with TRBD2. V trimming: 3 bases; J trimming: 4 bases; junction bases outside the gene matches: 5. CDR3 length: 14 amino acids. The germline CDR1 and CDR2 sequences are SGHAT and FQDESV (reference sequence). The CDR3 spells CASSLAGAVETQYF. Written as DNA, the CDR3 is TGTGCCAGCAGCTTGGCGGGAGCGGTAGAGACCCAGTACTTC.

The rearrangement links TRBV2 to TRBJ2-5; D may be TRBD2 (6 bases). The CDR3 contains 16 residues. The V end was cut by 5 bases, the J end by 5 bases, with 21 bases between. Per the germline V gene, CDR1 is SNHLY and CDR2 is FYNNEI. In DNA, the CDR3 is TGTGCCAGCAGTACCCAGGCCAGGACCCGGGGGGAGACCCAGTACTTC. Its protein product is CASSTQARTRGETQYF.

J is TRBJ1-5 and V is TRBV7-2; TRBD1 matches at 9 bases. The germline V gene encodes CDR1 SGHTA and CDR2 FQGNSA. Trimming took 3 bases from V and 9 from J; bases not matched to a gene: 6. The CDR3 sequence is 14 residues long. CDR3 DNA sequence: TGTGCCAGCAGCTTTCCCGACAGGGGGAGGCCCCAGCATTTT. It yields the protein CASSFPDRGRPQHF.

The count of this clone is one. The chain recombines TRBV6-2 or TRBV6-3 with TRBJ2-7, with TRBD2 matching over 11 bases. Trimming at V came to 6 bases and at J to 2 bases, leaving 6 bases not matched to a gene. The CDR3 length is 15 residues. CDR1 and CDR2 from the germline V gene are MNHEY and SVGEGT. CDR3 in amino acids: CASSNRLAGTYEQYF. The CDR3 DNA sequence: TGTGCCAGCAGCAACCGACTAGCGGGGACCTACGAGCAGTACTTC.

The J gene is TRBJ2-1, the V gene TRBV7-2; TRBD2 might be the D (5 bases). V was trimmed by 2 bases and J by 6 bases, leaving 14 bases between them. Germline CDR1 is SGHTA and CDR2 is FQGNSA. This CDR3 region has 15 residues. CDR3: CASSLSQPGSNEQFF. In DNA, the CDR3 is TGTGCCAGCAGCTTATCCCAGCCGGGGTCCAATGAGCAGTTCTTC.